Shown below are 31 T cell receptor beta chains from a single sample sequenced in a study of blood T cell repertoires in COVID-19. TCRdb's table, derived via immunoSEQ multiplex PCR, lists solely in-frame clones and lacks some. The sample consists of almost 200,000 clones, roughly 90% of them appearing once. Sample: PBMCs or T cells enriched from blood (not recorded which). These receptors all come from a young woman who had recovered from COVID-19.

V is TRBV5-6 and J is TRBJ1-2; 9 bases are shared with TRBD1. With V trimmed by 0 bases and J by 0 bases, 6 bases remained unmatched. Germline-derived CDR1 and CDR2 are SGHDT and YYEEEE. The CDR3 totals 17 residues. CDR3 sequence (DNA): TGTGCCAGCAGCTTGGGACAGGGGGTATCCCCTAACTATGGCTACACCTTC. Amino acids: CASSLGQGVSPNYGYTF.

The gene calls are TRBV24-1 and TRBJ2-2; TRBD1 matches 7 bases. CDR1 KGHDR and CDR2 SFDVKD come from the germline V gene. The V and J ends lost 3 bases and 9 bases, in that order; junction bases with no gene match: 3. The CDR3 is 13 residues long. The CDR3 region is CATSDRQGWELFF. The CDR3 nucleotides are TGTGCCACCAGTGATCGACAGGGCTGGGAGCTGTTTTTT.

The V gene is TRBV5-5, the J gene TRBJ2-5, with a weak D call TRBD2 (5 bases). Trimming took 4 bases from V and 4 from J, leaving 14 bases between them. The CDR3 has 14 amino acids. From germline, CDR1 is SGHKS and CDR2 YYEKEE (reference sequence). The CDR3 spells CASSPRLSGETQYF. The CDR3 DNA reads TGTGCCAGCAGCCCAAGACTATCGGGAGAGACCCAGTACTTC.

This chain's CDR3 is CASSFRQTQETQYF. CDR3 DNA: TGTGCCAGCAGTTTCAGACAGACCCAAGAGACCCAGTACTTC. The gene calls are TRBV2 and TRBJ2-5; D possibly corresponds to TRBD1 (5 bases). Germline V gene sequence: CDR1 SNHLY, CDR2 FYNNEI. The CDR3 totals 14 residues. V gave up 5 bases and J gave up 1 base, with 11 bases separating them. Filled out from reference TRBV2 and TRBJ2-5, the complete variable domain reads EPEVTQTPSHQVTQMGQEVILRCVPISNHLYFYWYRQILGQKVEFLVSFYNNEISEKSEIFDDQFSVERPDGSNFTLKIRSTKLEDSAMYFCASSFRQTQETQYFGPGTRLLVL.

This chain connects TRBV18 to TRBJ1-2; D call uncertain. Germline-derived CDR1 and CDR2 are KGHSH and LQKENI. This CDR3 has 15 residues. V shed 0 bases and J shed 4 bases, with 12 bases lying between them. CDR3 in DNA: TGTGCCAGCTCACCACCTTTCTCGCAGATCTATGGCTACACCTTC. It yields the protein CASSPPFSQIYGYTF.

The chain links TRBV6-5 to TRBJ1-2, with 8 bases identical to TRBD1. There are 15 residues in the CDR3. Trimming at V came to 0 bases and at J to 5 bases, leaving 5 bases not matched to a gene. Per the germline V gene, CDR1 is MNHEY and CDR2 is SVGAGI. CDR3 DNA sequence: TGTGCCAGCAGTTACTCGGACAGGGAGGGGTATGGCTACACCTTC. As protein: CASSYSDREGYGYTF.

This chain uses TRBV5-1 with TRBJ2-1; no definite D call. Germline V gene data show CDR1 as SGHRS and CDR2 as YFSETQ. Trimming took off 2 bases at V and 3 bases at J, with 18 bases between the two ends. The length of the CDR3 is 17 residues. In nucleotides, the CDR3 is TGCGCCAGCAGCTTTACCTTAAGCGAAGAATTCTACAATGAGCAGTTCTTC. Translation: CASSFTLSEEFYNEQFF. The full variable domain, in which reference TRBV5-1 and TRBJ2-1 provide the parts outside the CDR3, is KAGVTQTPRYLIKTRGQQVTLSCSPISGHRSVSWYQQTPGQGLQFLFEYFSETQRNKGNFPGRFSGRQFSNSRSEMNVSTLELGDSALYLCASSFTLSEEFYNEQFFGPGTRLTVL.

This clone was recorded a few times. The rearrangement joins TRBV9 to TRBJ1-3; TRBD1 is a possible D gene (6 bases). V gave up 3 bases and J gave up 8 bases, with 15 bases separating them. Germline V gene lookup returns CDR1 SGDLS and CDR2 YYNGEE. The CDR3 runs to 14 residues. The CDR3 protein is CASSAGQPRDTIYF. Here the CDR3 DNA reads TGTGCCAGCAGCGCCGGACAGCCGAGGGACACCATATATTTT.

The V and J genes are TRBV3-1 (or the pseudogene TRBV3-2) and TRBJ2-7; D perhaps matches TRBD2 (6 bases). Germline-derived CDR1 and CDR2 are LGHDT and YNNKEL (reference sequence). The CDR3 has 14 amino acids. The germline V and J ends were trimmed by 4 bases and 10 bases, with 20 bases remaining between them. The CDR3 spells CASSRTWAGSEQYF. In nucleotides, the CDR3 is TGTGCCAGCAGCCGGACGTGGGCGGGAAGCGAACAGTACTTC.

In its sample, this clone was seen many times. This chain connects TRBV5-1 to TRBJ2-7, with D maybe TRBD1 (5 bases). V lost 4 bases, J lost 0 bases, and 11 bases lay in between. CDR3 length: 14 amino acids. In germline, CDR1 is SGHRS, CDR2 YFSETQ. The CDR3 sequence is CASSPDTYSYEQYF. CDR3 DNA: TGCGCCAGCAGCCCGGACACTTACTCCTACGAGCAGTACTTC.

The rearrangement links TRBV19 to TRBJ1-1; TRBD1 might be the D (6 bases). In germline, CDR1 is LNHDA, CDR2 SQIVND (reference sequence). V was clipped by 7 bases and J by 5 bases, with 17 bases between them. There are 14 residues in the CDR3. In nucleotides, the CDR3 is TGTGCCAGTAAGATCGGTATAGGGGGAACTGAAGCTTTCTTT. It specifies CASKIGIGGTEAFF.

The CDR3 DNA reads as TGTGCCAGCAGCGTAACGCTGGGGGGGCCCGAAGAGACCCAGTACTTC. Translating it yields CASSVTLGGPEETQYF. This chain uses TRBV9 with TRBJ2-5; D possibly corresponds to TRBD2 (7 bases). Looked up from germline, CDR1 is SGDLS and CDR2 is YYNGEE. CDR3 length: 16 residues. The V gene lost 1 base and the J gene lost 3 bases, with 16 bases spanning the gap.

The chain has TRBV28 and TRBJ2-3, with a weak D call TRBD2 (5 bases). Germline values: CDR1 MDHEN, CDR2 SYDVKM. Between the trimmed V and J ends, which lost 5 bases and 3 bases, there was a span of 6 bases. This CDR3 comprises 12 residues. DNA of the CDR3: TGTGCCAGCAGTGAGGGTACAGATACGCAGTATTTT. This encodes CASSEGTDTQYF.

The genes are TRBV14 and TRBJ2-7; D perhaps matches TRBD2 (6 bases). The CDR3 length is 16 residues. The germline gives CDR1 SGHDN, CDR2 FVKESK. Trimming pared 0 bases from V and 2 bases from J, leaving 14 bases between. CDR3 residues: CASSQDWGRYPYEQYF. CDR3 sequence (DNA): TGTGCCAGCAGCCAAGATTGGGGGAGGTACCCCTACGAGCAGTACTTC.

Regarding this clone: Additional DNA sequences in this sample encode the identical CDR3. This chain joins TRBV18 and TRBJ1-1, with 7 bases matching TRBD1. This CDR3 spans 14 amino acids. With V trimmed by 3 bases and J by 0 bases, 1 base remained unmatched. Germline-derived CDR1 and CDR2 are KGHSH and LQKENI. CDR3 sequence (DNA): TGTGCCAGCTCACCCGGGACAGTGAACACTGAAGCTTTCTTT. Translated: CASSPGTVNTEAFF.

This rearrangement joins TRBV24-1 to TRBJ2-7; a weak D match, TRBD1 (6 bases). Deletions cut 5 bases from V and 0 bases from J, with 19 bases between. Germline V CDR1 and CDR2: KGHDR, SFDVKD. This CDR3 comprises 17 residues. The CDR3 sequence: CATSAAGGRGNSYEQYF. As DNA, the CDR3 is TGTGCCACCAGTGCCGCCGGAGGCAGGGGTAACTCCTACGAGCAGTACTTC.

This rearrangement joins TRBV18 to TRBJ1-1; 8 bases align to TRBD1. The CDR3 is made up of 17 amino acids. V was clipped by 0 bases and J by 0 bases; unmatched bases: 6. Germline V gene lookup returns CDR1 KGHSH and CDR2 LQKENI. The CDR3: CASSPPRGQAMNTEAFF. The CDR3 nucleotides are TGTGCCAGCTCACCACCGAGGGGACAGGCCATGAACACTGAAGCTTTCTTT.

The V gene is TRBV28, the J gene TRBJ1-1; 8 bases are shared with TRBD1. Looked up from germline, CDR1 is MDHEN and CDR2 is SYDVKM. This CDR3 spans 16 amino acids. With V trimmed by 10 bases and J by 4 bases, 17 bases remained unmatched. The CDR3 DNA reads as TGTGCCACGAAGGGACAGGCCGGGGGGCGCGTCACTGAAGCTTTCTTT. It yields the protein CATKGQAGGRVTEAFF. Looking up the rest from reference TRBV28 and TRBJ1-1 gives the full variable domain: DVKVTQSSRYLVKRTGEKVFLECVQDMDHENMFWYRQDPGLGLRLIYFSYDVKMKEKGDIPEGYSVSREKKERFSLILESASTNQTSMYLCATKGQAGGRVTEAFFGQGTRLTVV.

This chain links TRBV13 with TRBJ2-4; 8 positions match TRBD1. The CDR3 has 15 amino acids. Losses at the gene ends were 5 bases for V and 4 bases for J; bases not matched to a gene: 7. In germline, CDR1 is PRHDT, CDR2 FYEKMQ (reference sequence). CDR3 bases: TGTGCCAGCAGCCCAACAGGGGGAGGTAAAAACATTCAGTACTTC. Protein sequence: CASSPTGGGKNIQYF.

The rearrangement joins TRBV4-1 to TRBJ1-5; D remains ambiguous. Germline values: CDR1 MGHRA, CDR2 YSYEKL. This CDR3 contains 14 residues. V shed 2 bases and J shed 5 bases, with 10 bases lying between them. CDR3 sequence: CASSQSSGDQPQHF. The CDR3 DNA sequence: TGCGCCAGCAGCCAATCATCCGGGGATCAGCCCCAGCATTTT.

V gene TRBV7-2 combines with J gene TRBJ2-2, with D perhaps matching TRBD1 (6 bases). V lost 6 bases and J 4 bases, leaving 15 bases between the germline ends. Germline CDR1 and CDR2: SGHTA and FQGNSA. The CDR3 length is 15 residues. CDR3 loop: CASSSTYRVTGELFF. The CDR3 nucleotides read TGTGCCAGCAGTTCGACGTACAGGGTCACCGGGGAGCTGTTTTTT.

The chain combines TRBV19 with TRBJ1-2; TRBD1 matches at 9 bases. CDR1 is LNHDA and CDR2 is SQIVND in the germline V gene (reference sequence). V shed 6 bases and J 10 bases; nucleotides not matched to a gene: 6. This CDR3 region has 12 residues. CDR3 bases: TGTGCCAGTAGAACAGGGGGCATTGACTACACCTTC. It specifies CASRTGGIDYTF.

This clone is a singleton in its sample. The chain carries TRBV10-3 and TRBJ1-5, with D maybe TRBD1 (6 bases). V was clipped by 3 bases and J by 7 bases, with 13 bases between them. This CDR3 region has 14 residues. CDR1 is ENHRY, CDR2 SYGVKD, per germline. The CDR3 is CAISDSQGKQPQHF. The CDR3 DNA is TGTGCCATCAGTGATTCGCAGGGGAAACAGCCCCAGCATTTT.

The J gene is TRBJ1-1, the V gene TRBV5-1; D is possibly TRBD1 (5 bases). Germline V gene lookup returns CDR1 SGHRS and CDR2 YFSETQ. V lost 0 bases and J lost 4, with 7 bases in between. The CDR3 is 13 residues long. The CDR3 DNA reads TGCGCCAGCAGCTTGGCGGGGGTCACTGAAGCTTTCTTT. Its protein is CASSLAGVTEAFF.

The genes are TRBV9 and TRBJ2-3; 8 bases fit TRBD2. Germline trimming cut 3 bases from V and 0 bases from J; bases unmatched to any gene: 9. CDR3 size: 17 residues. Looked up from germline, CDR1 is SGDLS and CDR2 is YYNGEE. The CDR3 DNA follows: TGTGCCAGCAGCGAGGCCTCGGGGGGGCGCAGCACAGATACGCAGTATTTT. Its protein product is CASSEASGGRSTDTQYF. Variable domain in full (rest from reference TRBV9 and TRBJ2-3): DSGVTQTPKHLITATGQRVTLRCSPRSGDLSVYWYQQSLDQGLQFLIQYYNGEERAKGNILERFSAQQFPDLHSELNLSSLELGDSALYFCASSEASGGRSTDTQYFGPGTRLTVL.

The chain combines TRBV5-1 with TRBJ2-3; D ambiguous. CDR3 size: 15 residues. V was shortened by 4 bases and J by 2 bases, with 14 bases between the two germline ends. Germline V gene sequence: CDR1 SGHRS, CDR2 YFSETQ. This CDR3 reads CASSVAAQITDTQYF. For the CDR3, the DNA is TGCGCCAGCAGCGTTGCGGCTCAGATCACAGATACGCAGTATTTT.

V gene TRBV28 combines with J gene TRBJ1-4, with no clear D. Germline CDR1 is MDHEN and CDR2 is SYDVKM. The V and J ends lost 1 base and 5 bases respectively, with 8 bases between them. The CDR3 consists of 14 residues. The CDR3 DNA is TGTGCCAGCAGTTTATCAACCCTAAATGAAAAACTGTTTTTT. It yields the protein CASSLSTLNEKLFF. Full variable domain (rest looked up from reference TRBV28 and TRBJ1-4): DVKVTQSSRYLVKRTGEKVFLECVQDMDHENMFWYRQDPGLGLRLIYFSYDVKMKEKGDIPEGYSVSREKKERFSLILESASTNQTSMYLCASSLSTLNEKLFFGSGTQLSVL.

This clone was detected a few times. The chain couples TRBV6-4 to TRBJ1-2, with D tentatively TRBD1 (5 bases). Trimming cost V 2 bases and J 7 bases, with 8 bases left between them. The CDR3 covers 12 residues. The germline V gene encodes CDR1 MRHNA and CDR2 SNTAGT. DNA for the CDR3: TGTGCCAGCAGTGACAGGGGTATTGGCTACACCTTC. This encodes CASSDRGIGYTF.

This clone appeared a few times. V gene TRBV6-1 combines with J gene TRBJ1-6; 10 nucleotides line up with TRBD1. CDR1 is MNHNS, CDR2 SASEGT, per germline. With 1 base clipped from V and 7 bases from J, the junction kept 7 bases outside the gene matches. There are 17 residues in the CDR3. CDR3 coding DNA: TGTGCCAGCAGTGAAGAACCGACAGGGGGCTTAAATTCACCCCTCCACTTT. It yields the protein CASSEEPTGGLNSPLHF.

This sequence joins TRBV5-1 and TRBJ2-1; TRBD1 agrees at 7 bases. Trimming at V came to 5 bases and at J to 0 bases, leaving 5 bases not matched to a gene. CDR1 SGHRS and CDR2 YFSETQ come from the germline V gene. This CDR3 has 15 residues. The CDR3 sequence: CASRIPGGSYNEQFF. CDR3 sequence (DNA): TGCGCCAGCAGAATACCAGGGGGCTCCTACAATGAGCAGTTCTTC.

This chain uses TRBV5-1 with TRBJ2-1, with 8 bases that match TRBD1. Germline CDR1 SGHRS, CDR2 YFSETQ. Trimming took 0 bases from V and 4 from J; bases not matched to a gene: 3. This CDR3 has 15 amino acids. The CDR3 protein is CASSLATGAYNEQFF. CDR3 DNA sequence: TGCGCCAGCAGCTTGGCGACAGGGGCGTACAATGAGCAGTTCTTC.